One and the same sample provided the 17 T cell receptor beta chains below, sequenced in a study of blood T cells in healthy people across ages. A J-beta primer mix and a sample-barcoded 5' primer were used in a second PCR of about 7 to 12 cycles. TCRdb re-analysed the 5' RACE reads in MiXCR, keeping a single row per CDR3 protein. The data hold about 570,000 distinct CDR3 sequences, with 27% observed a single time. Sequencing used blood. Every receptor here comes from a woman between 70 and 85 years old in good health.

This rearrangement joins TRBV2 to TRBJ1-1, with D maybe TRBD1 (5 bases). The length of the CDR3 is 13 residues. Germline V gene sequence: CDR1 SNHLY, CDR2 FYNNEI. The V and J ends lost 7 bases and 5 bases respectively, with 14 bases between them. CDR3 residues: CASILGVWTEAFF. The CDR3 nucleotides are TGTGCCAGCATACTAGGGGTCTGGACTGAAGCTTTCTTT.

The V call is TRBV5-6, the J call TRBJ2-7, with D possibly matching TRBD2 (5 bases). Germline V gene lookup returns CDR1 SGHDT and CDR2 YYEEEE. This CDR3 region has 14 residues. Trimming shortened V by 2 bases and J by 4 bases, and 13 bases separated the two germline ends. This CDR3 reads CASSFSGTPYEQYF. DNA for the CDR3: TGTGCCAGCAGCTTTTCGGGAACACCGTACGAGCAGTACTTC.

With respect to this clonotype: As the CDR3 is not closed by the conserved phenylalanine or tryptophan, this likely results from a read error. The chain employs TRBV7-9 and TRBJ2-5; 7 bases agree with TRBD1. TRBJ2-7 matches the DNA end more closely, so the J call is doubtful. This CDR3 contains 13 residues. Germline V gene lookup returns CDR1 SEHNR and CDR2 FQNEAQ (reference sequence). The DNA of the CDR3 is TGTGCCAGCAGCCTCCAGGGGGTCTACGAGCAGTACCTC. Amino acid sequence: CASSLQGVYEQYL.

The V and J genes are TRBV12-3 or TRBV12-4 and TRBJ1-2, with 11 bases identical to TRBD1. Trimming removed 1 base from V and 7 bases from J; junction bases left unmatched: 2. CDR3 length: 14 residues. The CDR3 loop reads CASSLEDRGLGYTF. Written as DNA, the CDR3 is TGTGCCAGCAGTTTAGAGGACAGGGGGCTTGGCTACACCTTC.

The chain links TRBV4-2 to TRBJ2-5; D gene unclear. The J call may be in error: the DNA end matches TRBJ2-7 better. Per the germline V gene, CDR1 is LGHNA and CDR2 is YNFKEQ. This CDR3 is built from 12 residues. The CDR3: CASSQAPYEQYF. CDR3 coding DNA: TGTGCCAGCAGCCAAGCCCCCTACGAGCAGTACTTC.

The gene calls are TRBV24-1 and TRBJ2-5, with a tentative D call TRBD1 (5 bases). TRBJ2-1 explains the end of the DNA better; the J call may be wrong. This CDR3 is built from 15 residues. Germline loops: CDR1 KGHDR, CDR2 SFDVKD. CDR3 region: CATSDSRRVIFEQFF. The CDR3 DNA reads TGTGCCACCAGTGATTCACGCAGGGTGATTTTTGAGCAGTTCTTC.

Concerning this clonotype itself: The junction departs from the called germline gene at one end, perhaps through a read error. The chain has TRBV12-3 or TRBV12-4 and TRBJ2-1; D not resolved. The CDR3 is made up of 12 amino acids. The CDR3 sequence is CASSLYHNERFF. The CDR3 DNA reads TGTGCCAGCAGTTTGTATCACAATGAGCGGTTCTTC.

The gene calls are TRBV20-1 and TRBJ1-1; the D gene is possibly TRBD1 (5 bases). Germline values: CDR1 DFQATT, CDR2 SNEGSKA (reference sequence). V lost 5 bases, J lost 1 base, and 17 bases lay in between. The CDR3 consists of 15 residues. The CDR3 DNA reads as TGCAGTGCTGAAGCAGGGCACTCGGCGAACACTGAAGCTTTCTTT. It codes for CSAEAGHSANTEAFF.

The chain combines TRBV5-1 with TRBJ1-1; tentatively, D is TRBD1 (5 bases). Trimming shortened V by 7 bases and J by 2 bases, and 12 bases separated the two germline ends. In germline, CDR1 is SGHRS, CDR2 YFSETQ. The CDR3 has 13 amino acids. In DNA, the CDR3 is TGCGCCAGCGCGTTCCAGGGAAACACTGAAGCTTTCTTT. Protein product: CASAFQGNTEAFF.

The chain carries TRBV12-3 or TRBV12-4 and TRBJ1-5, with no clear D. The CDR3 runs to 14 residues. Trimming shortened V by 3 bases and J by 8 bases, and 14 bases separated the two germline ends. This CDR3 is CASSFNPGREPQHF. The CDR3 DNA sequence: TGTGCCAGCAGTTTTAATCCGGGAAGGGAGCCCCAGCATTTT.

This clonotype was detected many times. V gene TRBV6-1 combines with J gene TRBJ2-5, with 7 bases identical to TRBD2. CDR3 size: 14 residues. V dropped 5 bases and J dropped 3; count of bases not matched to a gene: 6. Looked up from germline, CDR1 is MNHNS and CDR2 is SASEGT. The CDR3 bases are TGTGCCAGCAGTTCCGGGACTACAAAAGAGACCCAGTACTTC. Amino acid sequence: CASSSGTTKETQYF.

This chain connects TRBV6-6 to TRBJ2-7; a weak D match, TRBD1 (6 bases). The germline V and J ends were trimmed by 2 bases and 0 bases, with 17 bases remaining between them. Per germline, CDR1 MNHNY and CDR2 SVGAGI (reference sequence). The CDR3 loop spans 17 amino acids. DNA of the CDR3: TGTGCCAGCAGTTACGGGTATAGGCGACAGGACTCCTACGAGCAGTACTTC. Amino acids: CASSYGYRRQDSYEQYF.

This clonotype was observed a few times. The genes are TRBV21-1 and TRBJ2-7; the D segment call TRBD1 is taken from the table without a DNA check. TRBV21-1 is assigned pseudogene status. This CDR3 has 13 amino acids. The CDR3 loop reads CASSGTAPYEQYF. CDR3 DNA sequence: TGTGCCAGCTCCGGGACAGCTCCTTACGAGCAGTACTTC.

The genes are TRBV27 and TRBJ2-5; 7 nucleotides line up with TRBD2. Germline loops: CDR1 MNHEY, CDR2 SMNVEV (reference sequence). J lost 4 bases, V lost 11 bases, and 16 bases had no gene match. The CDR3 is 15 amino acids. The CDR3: CASGQAGRSLETQYF. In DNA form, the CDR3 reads TGTGCCTCCGGCCAAGCGGGACGGAGTTTAGAGACCCAGTACTTC.

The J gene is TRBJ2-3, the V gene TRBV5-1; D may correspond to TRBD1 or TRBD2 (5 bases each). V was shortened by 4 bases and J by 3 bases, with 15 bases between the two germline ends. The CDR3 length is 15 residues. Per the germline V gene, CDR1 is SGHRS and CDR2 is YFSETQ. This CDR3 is CASSQGTAKTDTQYF. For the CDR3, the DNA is TGCGCCAGCAGCCAAGGGACGGCCAAGACAGATACGCAGTATTTT.

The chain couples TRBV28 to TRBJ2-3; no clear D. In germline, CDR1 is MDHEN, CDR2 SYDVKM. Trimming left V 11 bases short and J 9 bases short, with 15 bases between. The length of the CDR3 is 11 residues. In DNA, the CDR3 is TGTGCCCATAAGGGCGCTAGGACGCAGTATTTT. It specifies CAHKGARTQYF.

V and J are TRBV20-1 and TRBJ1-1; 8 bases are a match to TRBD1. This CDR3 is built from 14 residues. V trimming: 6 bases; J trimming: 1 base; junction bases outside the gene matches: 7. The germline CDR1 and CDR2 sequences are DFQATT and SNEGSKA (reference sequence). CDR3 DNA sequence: TGCAGTGCCGCAGGGGGCTTTACGAACACTGAAGCTTTCTTT. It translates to CSAAGGFTNTEAFF.